A selection of T cell receptor beta chains follows, all from one sample in a study of T cell responses to AZD1222 COVID-19 vaccine. Some clones are missing from TCRdb's copy, which holds only in-frame ones; the method was immunoSEQ multiplex PCR. Of fewer than 200,000 clones in the sample, approximately 87% were seen once. The sample consisted of peripheral blood, taken 28 days after the second AZD1222 dose. These receptors all come from an adult who received the AZD1222 COVID-19 vaccine. Both conserved end residues are part of each CDR3. A D gene is named only where the DNA matches it firmly. Where a row states a size, it is once, few, many or the class of an expanded clone; other rows omit it.

size: NA
V: TRBV7-9
D: NA
J: TRBJ2-5
CDR3: CASSLGSQETQYF
DNA: TGTGCCAGCAGCTTGGGCAGCCAAGAGACCCAGTACTTC

size: NA
V: TRBV4-1
D: NA
J: TRBJ2-7
CDR3: CASSPNQGGSLLPDEQYF
DNA: TGCGCCAGCAGCCCCAACCAAGGTGGCTCTCTTCTCCCCGACGAGCAGTACTTC

size: NA
V: TRBV5-1
D: TRBD2
J: TRBJ2-1
CDR3: CASSLGLSGVNEQFF
DNA: TGCGCCAGCAGCTTGGGGCTTAGCGGGGTTAATGAGCAGTTCTTC

size: NA
V: TRBV30
D: NA
J: TRBJ1-2
CDR3: CAWNLPGPYTF
DNA: TGTGCCTGGAACCTCCCCGGGCCCTACACCTTC

size: NA
V: TRBV21-1
D: NA
J: TRBJ2-1
CDR3: CASSKGGTPSSYNEQFF
DNA: TGTGCCAGCAGCAAAGGCGGGACACCGAGCTCCTACAATGAGCAGTTCTTC

size: NA
V: TRBV4-2
D: NA
J: TRBJ1-4
CDR3: CASSQEFPSRTGATNEKLFF
DNA: TGTGCCAGCAGCCAAGAATTTCCTTCCAGGACGGGGGCAACTAATGAAAAACTGTTTTTT

size: NA
V: TRBV19
D: NA
J: TRBJ1-1
CDR3: CASSIAGTQILNTEAFF
DNA: TGTGCCAGTAGTATAGCCGGGACACAGATTTTGAACACTGAAGCTTTCTTT

size: NA
V: TRBV6-6
D: NA
J: TRBJ1-5
CDR3: CASSYPTEPQHF
DNA: TGTGCCAGCAGTTACCCAACCGAGCCCCAGCATTTT

size: NA
V: TRBV27
D: NA
J: TRBJ2-2
CDR3: CASSPSRTTGELFF
DNA: TGTGCCAGCAGTCCGTCACGGACGACCGGGGAGCTGTTTTTT

size: NA
V: TRBV4-1
D: NA
J: TRBJ1-5
CDR3: CASSHRGTDNQPQHF
DNA: TGCGCCAGCAGCCACCGGGGAACGGATAATCAGCCCCAGCATTTT

size: NA
V: TRBV19
D: TRBD1
J: TRBJ2-1
CDR3: CASRSGTGTYNEQFF
DNA: TGTGCCAGTAGGAGCGGGACAGGGACCTACAATGAGCAGTTCTTC

size: NA
V: TRBV30
D: NA
J: TRBJ2-5
CDR3: CAFTPQANLVGKTQYF
DNA: TGTGCCTTCACACCCCAGGCCAACTTAGTCGGGAAGACCCAGTACTTC

size: NA
V: TRBV6-1
D: TRBD1
J: TRBJ1-3
CDR3: CASSEFGTAISGNTIYF
DNA: TGTGCCAGCAGTGAATTCGGGACAGCGATCTCTGGAAACACCATATATTTT

size: NA
V: TRBV6-5
D: NA
J: TRBJ1-2
CDR3: CASSYVGGYGYTF
DNA: TGTGCCAGCAGTTATGTAGGGGGCTATGGCTACACCTTC

size: NA
V: TRBV5-1
D: TRBD1
J: TRBJ1-1
CDR3: CASSLTHLRQGTEAFF
DNA: TGCGCCAGCAGCTTAACTCATTTAAGACAGGGTACTGAAGCTTTCTTT

size: NA
V: TRBV19
D: NA
J: TRBJ1-1
CDR3: CASSIHPTANTEAFF
DNA: TGTGCCAGTAGTATCCACCCAACGGCGAACACTGAAGCTTTCTTT

size: NA
V: TRBV19
D: NA
J: TRBJ1-2
CDR3: CASSIVQRWDNYGYTF
DNA: TGTGCCAGTAGTATAGTGCAGCGGTGGGATAACTATGGCTACACCTTC

size: once
V: TRBV6-5
D: NA
J: TRBJ2-2
CDR3: CASSYGGGLTGELFF
DNA: TGTGCCAGCAGCTATGGAGGAGGACTCACCGGGGAGCTGTTTTTT

size: NA
V: TRBV5-6
D: NA
J: TRBJ1-3
CDR3: CASSPGTPNTIYF
DNA: TGTGCCAGCAGCCCCGGGACTCCGAACACCATATATTTT

size: NA
V: TRBV7-2
D: NA
J: TRBJ1-5
CDR3: CASSSAQASPQHF
DNA: TGTGCCAGCAGCTCAGCTCAGGCTTCGCCCCAGCATTTT

size: NA
V: TRBV30
D: TRBD1
J: TRBJ1-2
CDR3: CAWSSYGQGQWVYGYTF
DNA: TGTGCCTGGAGTAGTTATGGACAGGGGCAGTGGGTCTATGGCTACACCTTC

size: NA
V: TRBV6-4
D: TRBD2
J: TRBJ2-3
CDR3: CASSAAGGGTDTQYF
DNA: TGTGCCAGCAGTGCCGCGGGGGGGGGCACAGATACGCAGTATTTT

size: few
V: TRBV5-1
D: NA
J: TRBJ2-6
CDR3: CASRDSSGANVLTF
DNA: TGCGCCAGCAGAGACAGCTCTGGGGCCAACGTCCTGACTTTC

size: once
V: TRBV19
D: TRBD1
J: TRBJ1-3
CDR3: CASRGQAGGNTIYF
DNA: TGTGCCAGTAGAGGACAGGCGGGGGGAAACACCATATATTTT

size: NA
V: TRBV5-1
D: NA
J: TRBJ1-1
CDR3: CASSLTSPMNTEAFF
DNA: TGCGCCAGCAGCTTGACCTCCCCCATGAACACTGAAGCTTTCTTT

size: NA
V: TRBV5-1
D: NA
J: TRBJ1-6
CDR3: CASSLAPQGAGSPLHF
DNA: TGCGCCAGCAGCTTGGCACCTCAGGGAGCGGGTTCACCCCTCCACTTT

size: NA
V: TRBV6-5
D: TRBD1
J: TRBJ1-1
CDR3: CASSIQGATEAFF
DNA: TGTGCCAGCAGCATACAGGGGGCCACTGAAGCTTTCTTT

size: NA
V: TRBV10-2
D: NA
J: TRBJ2-4
CDR3: CASTPGGDIQYF
DNA: TGCGCCAGCACCCCGGGCGGAGACATTCAGTACTTC

size: NA
V: TRBV5-1
D: NA
J: TRBJ2-3
CDR3: CASSLPPDTQYF
DNA: TGCGCCAGCAGCTTGCCCCCAGATACGCAGTATTTT

size: NA
V: TRBV11-2
D: NA
J: TRBJ1-6
CDR3: CASSLNRGGVSPLHF
DNA: TGTGCCAGCAGCCTGAATCGGGGGGGCGTTTCACCCCTCCACTTT

size: NA
V: TRBV12-3/TRBV12-4
D: NA
J: TRBJ1-2
CDR3: CASSFGQHYGYTF
DNA: TGTGCCAGCAGTTTCGGACAGCACTATGGCTACACCTTC

size: NA
V: TRBV7-2
D: TRBD1
J: TRBJ1-2
CDR3: CASSYDRANYGYTF
DNA: TGTGCCAGCAGCTACGACAGGGCAAACTATGGCTACACCTTC

size: once
V: TRBV29-1
D: NA
J: TRBJ1-1
CDR3: CSVETLNTEAFF
DNA: TGCAGCGTTGAAACACTGAACACTGAAGCTTTCTTT

size: NA
V: TRBV5-1
D: TRBD1
J: TRBJ1-1
CDR3: CASSFTGEGTEAFF
DNA: TGCGCCAGCAGCTTTACAGGGGAAGGCACTGAAGCTTTCTTT

size: NA
V: TRBV18
D: TRBD2
J: TRBJ2-7
CDR3: CASSGTSGPYEQYF
DNA: TGTGCCAGCTCCGGGACTAGCGGTCCCTACGAGCAGTACTTC

size: once
V: TRBV9
D: NA
J: TRBJ2-2
CDR3: CASSPGPNTGELFF
DNA: TGTGCCAGCAGTCCCGGTCCTAACACCGGGGAGCTGTTTTTT

size: NA
V: TRBV30
D: NA
J: TRBJ1-5
CDR3: CAWSLKGNQPQHF
DNA: TGTGCCTGGAGTCTCAAAGGGAATCAGCCCCAGCATTTT

size: once
V: TRBV11-1
D: NA
J: TRBJ2-5
CDR3: CASSLYPMGGQETQYF
DNA: TGTGCCAGCAGCTTATACCCCATGGGCGGGCAAGAGACCCAGTACTTC

size: NA
V: TRBV10-3
D: TRBD1
J: TRBJ1-3
CDR3: CAITKGTGNTGNTIYF
DNA: TGTGCCATCACCAAAGGGACAGGGAATACTGGAAACACCATATATTTT

size: NA
V: TRBV27
D: TRBD1
J: TRBJ2-1
CDR3: CASSPDRAHEQFF
DNA: TGTGCCAGCAGTCCCGACAGGGCCCATGAGCAGTTCTTC

size: NA
V: TRBV9
D: NA
J: TRBJ2-3
CDR3: CASSVGQGGPTDTQYF
DNA: TGTGCCAGCAGCGTAGGACAAGGGGGACCCACAGATACGCAGTATTTT

size: NA
V: TRBV6-1
D: NA
J: TRBJ1-6
CDR3: CASSETGNSPLHF
DNA: TGTGCCAGCAGTGAGACGGGTAATTCACCCCTCCACTTT

size: NA
V: TRBV14
D: NA
J: TRBJ2-1
CDR3: CASSPLTDTYNEQFF
DNA: TGTGCCAGCAGCCCCCTGACGGACACCTACAATGAGCAGTTCTTC

size: NA
V: TRBV5-8
D: TRBD1
J: TRBJ2-1
CDR3: CASRNGQVGYNEQFF
DNA: TGTGCCAGCAGAAACGGACAGGTGGGGTACAATGAGCAGTTCTTC

size: NA
V: TRBV19
D: NA
J: TRBJ2-3
CDR3: CASGAPVEYF
DNA: TGTGCCTCCGGGGCCCCTGTGGAGTATTTT